The 10 T cell receptor beta chains reported below all come from one sample, sequenced in a study of identical twins. In TCRdb, the 5' RACE reads were re-called with MiXCR into one record per CDR3 protein. The profile shows around 370,000 distinct CDR3 sequences, approximately 10% of them singletons. Material for sequencing was naive T cells sorted from blood. All receptors derive from a woman in her forties or fifties in good health.

This clonotype was counted many times. The rearrangement joins TRBV7-9 to TRBJ1-1, with 8 bases lining up with TRBD1. V was clipped by 3 bases and J by 5 bases; unmatched bases: 5. This CDR3 comprises 14 residues. The germline CDR1 and CDR2 sequences are SEHNR and FQNEAQ (reference sequence). The CDR3, as DNA: TGTGCCAGCAGCTTTGACAGGGGAGTTACTGAAGCTTTCTTT. Amino acid sequence: CASSFDRGVTEAFF.

This clonotype was seen a few times. J is TRBJ1-4 and V is TRBV20-1; D gene unclear. In germline, CDR1 is DFQATT, CDR2 SNEGSKA (reference sequence). The CDR3 runs to 14 residues. Trimming cost V 6 bases and J 3 bases, with 14 bases left between them. CDR3 sequence: CSAPLMRANEKLFF. In DNA form, the CDR3 reads TGCAGTGCCCCCTTGATGAGAGCTAATGAAAAACTGTTTTTT.

This clonotype was found many times. The rearrangement links TRBV7-9 to TRBJ2-1, with TRBD2 matching over 7 bases. V was pared by 3 bases and J by 9 bases, with 2 bases of the junction left unmatched. Germline CDR1 is SEHNR and CDR2 is FQNEAQ (reference sequence). The CDR3 is made up of 12 amino acids. The CDR3 loop reads CASSLGGFEQFF. The CDR3 coding sequence is TGTGCCAGCAGCTTGGGAGGGTTTGAGCAGTTCTTC. Supplemented by reference TRBV7-9 and TRBJ2-1, the full variable domain reads DTGVSQNPRHKITKRGQNVTFRCDPISEHNRLYWYRQTLGQGPEFLTYFQNEAQLEKSRLLSDRFSAERPKGSFSTLEIQRTEQGDSAMYLCASSLGGFEQFFGPGTRLTVL.

The genes are TRBV5-6 and TRBJ1-1; D gene unclear. Trimming shortened V by 4 bases and J by 8 bases, and 12 bases separated the two germline ends. The germline gives CDR1 SGHDT, CDR2 YYEEEE. The CDR3 is 12 amino acids. CDR3 nucleotides: TGTGCCAGCAGCCGTTGGGATACCGAAGCTTTCTTT. The encoded protein is CASSRWDTEAFF.

Points on this clonotype: The junction departs from germline at one end; a sequencing error may be responsible. The chain couples TRBV5-6 to TRBJ2-2; D not certain. The CDR3 contains 13 residues. From germline, CDR1 is SGHDT and CDR2 YYEEEE. The DNA for the CDR3 is TGTGCCAGCAACTTGGAGTGGACCGGGGAGCTGTTTTTT. It codes for CASNLEWTGELFF.

The chain links TRBV20-1 to TRBJ2-1; 9 nucleotides line up with TRBD1. Germline V lookup: CDR1 DFQATT, CDR2 SNEGSKA (reference sequence). V shed 4 bases and J 2 bases; nucleotides not matched to a gene: 6. The CDR3 has 15 residues. The CDR3 reads CSATGQGRAYNEQFF. DNA of the CDR3: TGCAGTGCTACGGGACAGGGACGAGCCTACAATGAGCAGTTCTTC.

V gene TRBV4-1 combines with J gene TRBJ2-1; 10 bases are shared with TRBD2. V was clipped by 6 bases and J by 10 bases; unmatched bases: 12. The CDR3 spans 15 residues. Germline CDR1 MGHRA, CDR2 YSYEKL. CDR3: CASRLAGGGRVEQFF. In DNA form, the CDR3 reads TGCGCCAGCAGATTAGCGGGAGGTGGGAGGGTCGAGCAGTTCTTC.

This clonotype was found a few times. The rearrangement joins TRBV14 to TRBJ1-1, with no clear D. Looked up from germline, CDR1 is SGHDN and CDR2 is FVKESK. Trimming removed 4 bases at V and 5 bases at J, with 14 bases between. The CDR3 sequence is 14 residues long. This CDR3 reads CASSLLRGGTEAFF. The CDR3 DNA sequence: TGTGCCAGCAGCCTTTTGCGAGGAGGGACTGAAGCTTTCTTT.

This clonotype was detected many times. The rearrangement uses TRBV5-1 and TRBJ2-2; D is unclear. V was pared by 1 base and J by 1 base, with 8 bases between. The germline CDR1 and CDR2 sequences are SGHRS and YFSETQ. This CDR3 is 15 amino acids long. The DNA of the CDR3 is TGCGCCAGCAGCTTGCTCGGCCAGAACACCGGGGAGCTGTTTTTT. Protein product: CASSLLGQNTGELFF. The variable domain in full, completed from reference TRBV5-1 and TRBJ2-2, reads KAGVTQTPRYLIKTRGQQVTLSCSPISGHRSVSWYQQTPGQGLQFLFEYFSETQRNKGNFPGRFSGRQFSNSRSEMNVSTLELGDSALYLCASSLLGQNTGELFFGEGSRLTVL.

This clonotype was counted a few times. This sequence joins TRBV9 and TRBJ1-3; D may be TRBD1 (5 bases). The CDR3 has 14 residues. Germline CDR1 is SGDLS and CDR2 is YYNGEE. The V and J ends lost 1 base and 4 bases respectively, with 9 bases between them. This CDR3 is CASSVTGSGNTIYF. The CDR3 coding sequence is TGTGCCAGCAGCGTAACAGGTTCGGGAAACACCATATATTTT.